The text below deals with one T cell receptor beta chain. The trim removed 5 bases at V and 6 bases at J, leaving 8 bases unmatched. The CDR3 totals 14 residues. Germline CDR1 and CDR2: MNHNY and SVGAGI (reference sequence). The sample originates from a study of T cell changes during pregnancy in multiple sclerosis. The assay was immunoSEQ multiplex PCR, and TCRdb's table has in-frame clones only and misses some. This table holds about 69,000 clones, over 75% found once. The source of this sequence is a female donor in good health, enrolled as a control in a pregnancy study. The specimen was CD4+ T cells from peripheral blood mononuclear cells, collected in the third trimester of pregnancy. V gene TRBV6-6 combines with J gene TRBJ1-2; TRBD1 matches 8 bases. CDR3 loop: CASSVRQGTHGYTF. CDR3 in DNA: TGTGCCAGCAGTGTTCGACAGGGGACTCATGGCTACACCTTC.